This T cell receptor beta chain was sequenced during a study of cytomegalovirus exposure and HLA in healthy donors. The V gene's germline CDR1 is MNHEY and CDR2 SVGAGI. Between the trimmed V and J ends, which lost 0 bases and 3 bases, there was a span of 9 bases. The CDR3 extends over 14 amino acids. Points from the study as a whole: For most TCR beta V segments, an earlier analysis put the productive rate at about 87% or about 30% of the time. Later genetic work tied a missense DCLRE1C variant to beta-chain V and J trimming. Among TCR sequences, most were rare, though some public TCRs appeared in many donors.

With regard to this clone: The antigen remains undetermined.

Both 60 Vbeta primers and 13 Jbeta primers went into the PCR. Clones were sequenced by immunoSEQ multiplex PCR, and TCRdb holds only the in-frame ones, with some missing. Of roughly 140,000 clones in the sample, 64% are singletons; the top ten hold roughly 3.1%. The source is a woman aged 25 to 39 in good health and CMV-seropositive. The rearrangement joins TRBV6-5 to TRBJ2-7, with D possibly being TRBD1 (6 bases). The specimen was PBMCs. CDR3 sequence: CASSYSRGFYEQYF. Here the CDR3 DNA reads TGTGCCAGCAGTTACTCGAGGGGGTTCTACGAGCAGTACTTC.